The entry below gives a single T cell receptor beta chain sequence along with its context. Sequencing targeted expressed TCRB transcripts, as all isolated RNA had been reverse transcribed. Repertoires were generated with immunoSEQ multiplex PCR, while TCRdb's copy carries only in-frame clones and drops some. The sample shows more than 300,000 clones, around 16% of them seen only once. The data are from a study of beta chain features in type 1 diabetes. The CDR3 is made up of 16 amino acids. Germline loops: CDR1 MNHNY, CDR2 SVGAGI (reference sequence). The V and J ends lost 2 bases and 6 bases, in that order; junction bases with no gene match: 11.

V gene TRBV6-6 combines with J gene TRBJ2-7; 9 bases are a match to TRBD1. The sample comprised naive CD4+ T cells from blood. The clonotype originates from a young woman in good health. The CDR3 DNA is TGTGCCAGCAGTTACCTTTTATGGGACAGGGTTCTCGAGCAGTACTTC. Translating gives CASSYLLWDRVLEQYF.